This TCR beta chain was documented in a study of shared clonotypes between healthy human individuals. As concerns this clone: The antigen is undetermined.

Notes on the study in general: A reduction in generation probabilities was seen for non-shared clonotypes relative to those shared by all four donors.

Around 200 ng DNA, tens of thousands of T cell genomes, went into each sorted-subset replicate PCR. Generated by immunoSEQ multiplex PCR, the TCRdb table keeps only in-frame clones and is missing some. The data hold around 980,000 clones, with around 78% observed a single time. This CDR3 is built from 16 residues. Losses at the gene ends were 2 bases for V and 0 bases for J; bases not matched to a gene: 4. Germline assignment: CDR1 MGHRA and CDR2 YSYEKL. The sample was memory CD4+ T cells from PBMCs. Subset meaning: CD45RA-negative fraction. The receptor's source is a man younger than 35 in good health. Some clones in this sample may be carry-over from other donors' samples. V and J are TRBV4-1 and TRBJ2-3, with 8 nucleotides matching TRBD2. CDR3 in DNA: TGCGCCAGCAGCCAAAGACTAGCGTTGAGCACAGATACGCAGTATTTT. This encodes CASSQRLALSTDTQYF.